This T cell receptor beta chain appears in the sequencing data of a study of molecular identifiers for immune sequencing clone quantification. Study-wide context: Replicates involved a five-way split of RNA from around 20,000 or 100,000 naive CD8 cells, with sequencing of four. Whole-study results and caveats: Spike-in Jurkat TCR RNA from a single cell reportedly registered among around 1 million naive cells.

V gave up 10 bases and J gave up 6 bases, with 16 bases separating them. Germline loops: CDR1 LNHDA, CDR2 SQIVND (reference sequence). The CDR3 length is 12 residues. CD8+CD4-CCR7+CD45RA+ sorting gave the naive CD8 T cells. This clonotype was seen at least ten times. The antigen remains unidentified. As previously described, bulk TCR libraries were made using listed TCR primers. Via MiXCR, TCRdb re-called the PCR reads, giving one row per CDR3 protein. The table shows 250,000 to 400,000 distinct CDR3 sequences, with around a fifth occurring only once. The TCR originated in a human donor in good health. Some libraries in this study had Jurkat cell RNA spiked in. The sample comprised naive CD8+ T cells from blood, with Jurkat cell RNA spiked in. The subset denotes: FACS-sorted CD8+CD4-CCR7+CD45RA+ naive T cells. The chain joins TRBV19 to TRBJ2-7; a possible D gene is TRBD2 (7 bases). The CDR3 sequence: CAKGGGLLEQYF. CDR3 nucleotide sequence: TGTGCCAAGGGGGGGGGACTGCTCGAGCAGTACTTC.